This T cell receptor (beta chain) appears in the sequencing data of a study of post-analysis software for immune sequencing data. Turning to the study itself: Some patients lacked subtype; others had relapsing-remitting, secondary progressive or progressive-relapsing disease.

Germline V gives CDR1 SGHAT, CDR2 FQNNGV. This CDR3 is 16 amino acids long. V lost 7 bases to trimming and J lost 0 bases, with 16 bases between them. A word on this clonotype: Its antigen is still unknown.

TCR beta cDNA libraries included unique molecular identifiers. Each sample of roughly 0.9 to 10 million input T cells yielded about 500,000 cDNA molecules, so each molecule approximated one T cell. TCRdb ran MiXCR on the PCR reads and lists one entry per CDR3 protein. The sample carries 750,000 to 950,000 distinct CDR3 sequences, roughly half recorded once. General study findings and limits: Samples from a shared batch, those prepared together, strongly co-clustered by F measure. Patients had higher frequencies than controls of a handful of TRBV segments, including TRBV5-6, TRBV5-1 and TRBV20-1. The normalized Chao1 diversity of multiple sclerosis patients was significantly lower than that of controls.

The sequencing sample was made of blood. This rearrangement joins TRBV11-2 to TRBJ2-1; maybe TRBD2 (6 bases). The sequence was obtained from a girl aged 10 to 17 with multiple sclerosis. The CDR3 DNA reads TGTGCCAGCACCCCGGGACTTTTGAGCTCCTACAATGAGCAGTTCTTC. It specifies CASTPGLLSSYNEQFF.